This TCR beta chain was recorded in a study of shared clonotypes between healthy human individuals. TCRdb's copy holds only in-frame clones and misses some; the assay was immunoSEQ multiplex PCR. The repertoire includes roughly 1,100,000 clones, about 76% of them detected once, and roughly 1.4% sits in the top ten. V was pared by 6 bases and J by 5 bases, with 4 bases of the junction left unmatched. This CDR3 has 15 residues. Germline CDR1 is KGHSH and CDR2 is LQKENI. Concerning this clone itself: Other DNA sequences of this sample code for an identical CDR3.

This receptor was taken from a man younger than 35 in good health. V gene TRBV18 combines with J gene TRBJ2-1; 13 bases are shared with TRBD2. What was sequenced was memory CD4+ T cells sorted from blood. Specified subset: CD45RA-negative fraction. CDR3 sequence: CASSPGTSGNNEQFF. CDR3 in DNA: TGTGCCAGCTCTCCCGGGACTAGCGGGAACAATGAGCAGTTCTTC.